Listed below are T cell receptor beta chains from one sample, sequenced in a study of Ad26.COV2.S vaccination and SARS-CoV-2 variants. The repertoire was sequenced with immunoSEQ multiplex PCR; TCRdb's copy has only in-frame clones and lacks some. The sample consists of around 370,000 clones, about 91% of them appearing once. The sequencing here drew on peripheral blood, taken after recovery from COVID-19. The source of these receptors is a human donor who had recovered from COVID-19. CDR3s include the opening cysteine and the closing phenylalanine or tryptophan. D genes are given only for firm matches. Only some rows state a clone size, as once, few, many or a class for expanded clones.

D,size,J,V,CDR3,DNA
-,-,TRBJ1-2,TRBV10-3,CAISDTSPGQSYGYTF,TGTGCCATCAGTGACACCTCCCCGGGACAAAGCTATGGCTACACCTTC
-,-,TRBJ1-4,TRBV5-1,CASSLAFATNEKLFF,TGCGCCAGCAGCTTGGCCTTTGCAACTAATGAAAAACTGTTTTTT
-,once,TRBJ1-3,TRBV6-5,CASSFATLLLGNTIYF,TGTGCCAGCAGTTTCGCGACTCTACTCCTTGGAAACACCATATATTTT
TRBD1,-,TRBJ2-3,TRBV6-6,CASSSLQGNTQYF,TGTGCCAGCAGTTCACTACAGGGGAATACGCAGTATTTT
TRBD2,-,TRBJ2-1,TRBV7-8,CASSLAGGGLYNEQFF,TGTGCCAGCAGCTTAGCTGGCGGGGGGCTTTACAATGAGCAGTTCTTC
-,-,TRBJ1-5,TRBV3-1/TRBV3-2,CASSLNPTTGSDQPQHF,TGTGCCAGCAGCTTAAATCCGACCACAGGGTCCGATCAGCCCCAGCATTTT
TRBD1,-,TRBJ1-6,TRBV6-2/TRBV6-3,CASSTLSTGDNSPLHF,TGTGCCAGCAGCACCCTATCGACAGGGGATAATTCACCCCTCCACTTT
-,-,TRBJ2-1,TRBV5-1,CASSFQNEQFF,TGCGCCAGCAGCTTTCAAAATGAGCAGTTCTTC
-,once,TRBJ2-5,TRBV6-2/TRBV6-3,CASSYSTNPHGPQETQYF,TGTGCCAGCAGTTACTCTACCAATCCCCATGGGCCGCAAGAGACCCAGTACTTC
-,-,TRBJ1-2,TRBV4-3,CASSQDGSGGYTF,TGCGCCAGCAGCCAAGATGGTTCTGGTGGCTACACCTTC
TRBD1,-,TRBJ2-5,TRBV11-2,CASSLGGQGKETQYF,TGTGCCAGCAGCTTAGGGGGACAGGGTAAAGAGACCCAGTACTTC
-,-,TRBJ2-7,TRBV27,CASGFYEQYF,TGTGCCAGCGGGTTCTACGAGCAGTACTTC
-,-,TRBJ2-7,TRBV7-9,CASSPSPSQYSYEQYF,TGTGCCAGCAGCCCCTCCCCTTCCCAGTACTCCTACGAGCAGTACTTC
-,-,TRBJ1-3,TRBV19,CASSLWPPTTVIAGNTIYF,TGTGCCAGTAGTTTGTGGCCACCAACCACCGTGATTGCTGGAAACACCATATATTTT
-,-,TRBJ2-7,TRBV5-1,CASSLGQGAYEQYF,TGCGCCAGCAGCTTGGGGCAGGGAGCTTACGAGCAGTACTTC
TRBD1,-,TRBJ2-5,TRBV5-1,CASSFLGTVQETQYF,TGCGCCAGCAGCTTCCTCGGGACAGTTCAAGAGACCCAGTACTTC
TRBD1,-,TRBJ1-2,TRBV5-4,CASSLQGDGYTF,TGTGCCAGCAGCTTGCAGGGGGATGGCTACACCTTC
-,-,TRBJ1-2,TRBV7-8,CASSLDSYGYTF,TGTGCCAGCAGCTTAGACAGCTATGGCTACACCTTC
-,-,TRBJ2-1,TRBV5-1,CASSLSGAHGRRSSYNEQFF,TGCGCCAGCAGCTTATCGGGGGCGCATGGGCGACGAAGCTCCTACAATGAGCAGTTCTTC
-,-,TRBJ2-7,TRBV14,CASSQYRYEQYF,TGTGCCAGCAGCCAATACCGCTACGAGCAGTACTTC
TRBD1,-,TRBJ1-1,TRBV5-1,CASSLAGTGGTEAFF,TGCGCCAGCAGCTTGGCCGGGACAGGGGGCACTGAAGCTTTCTTT
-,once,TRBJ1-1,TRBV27,CASSLFTRGTEAFF,TGTGCCAGCAGTTTATTCACCCGGGGAACTGAAGCTTTCTTT
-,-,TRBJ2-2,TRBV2,CASSVNGVETGELFF,TGTGCCAGCAGTGTTAATGGCGTGGAGACCGGGGAGCTGTTTTTT
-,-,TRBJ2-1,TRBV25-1,CASSEFPGGNNEQFF,TGTGCCAGCAGTGAATTCCCGGGGGGCAACAATGAGCAGTTCTTC
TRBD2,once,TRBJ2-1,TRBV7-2,CASSSAVAGGNEQFF,TGTGCCAGCAGCTCAGCGGTAGCGGGGGGAAATGAGCAGTTCTTC
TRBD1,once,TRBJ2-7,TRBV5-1,CASRWGTGYSYEQYF,TGCGCCAGCAGATGGGGGACAGGGTATTCCTACGAGCAGTACTTC
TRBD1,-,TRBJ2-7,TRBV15,CATSGTTGDEQYF,TGTGCCACCAGCGGTACTACAGGGGACGAGCAGTACTTC
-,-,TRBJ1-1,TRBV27,CASSLTDITEAFF,TGTGCCAGCAGTTTAACAGACATAACTGAAGCTTTCTTT
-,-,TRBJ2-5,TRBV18,CASSPTGEETQYF,TGTGCCAGCTCACCGACGGGCGAAGAGACCCAGTACTTC
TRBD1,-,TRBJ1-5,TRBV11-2,CASSPSGQGSNQPQHF,TGTGCCAGCAGCCCTTCGGGACAGGGAAGCAATCAGCCCCAGCATTTT
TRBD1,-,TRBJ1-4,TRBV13,CASSSGTDQPGREKLFF,TGTGCCAGCAGCTCCGGGACAGACCAACCAGGTCGGGAAAAACTGTTTTTT
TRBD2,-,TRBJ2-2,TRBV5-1,CASSPSGGRGTGELFF,TGCGCCAGCAGCCCTAGCGGGGGCCGCGGCACCGGGGAGCTGTTTTTT
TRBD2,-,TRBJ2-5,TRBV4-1,CASSQDSGLAGQTQYF,TGCGCCAGCAGCCAAGACTCCGGACTAGCGGGGCAGACCCAGTACTTC
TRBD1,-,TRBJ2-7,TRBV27,CASSLSVTGLPRSEQYF,TGTGCCAGCAGTTTATCGGTGACAGGGCTTCCCAGGAGCGAGCAGTACTTC
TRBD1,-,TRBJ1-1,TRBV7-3,CASSLTGMNTEAFF,TGTGCCAGCAGCTTGACAGGGATGAACACTGAAGCTTTCTTT
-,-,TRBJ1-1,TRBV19,CASSPPGATEAFF,TGTGCCAGTAGTCCCCCAGGGGCCACTGAAGCTTTCTTT
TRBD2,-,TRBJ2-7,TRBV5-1,CASSSELAGYEQYF,TGCGCCAGCAGCTCCGAGCTAGCGGGCTACGAGCAGTACTTC
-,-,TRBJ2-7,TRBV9,CASSPSGRREQYF,TGTGCCAGCAGCCCTTCCGGGCGGCGCGAGCAGTACTTC
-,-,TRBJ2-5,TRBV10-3,CAISGLWDSEETQYF,TGTGCCATCAGTGGACTTTGGGACTCTGAGGAGACCCAGTACTTC
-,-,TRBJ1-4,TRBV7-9,CASSLDSDREKLFF,TGTGCCAGCAGCTTGGATTCCGACAGGGAAAAACTGTTTTTT
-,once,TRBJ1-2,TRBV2,CASIQGRGPYGYTF,TGTGCCAGCATTCAGGGCAGGGGACCCTATGGCTACACCTTC
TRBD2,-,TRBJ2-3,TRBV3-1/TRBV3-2,CASSPGLASDTQYF,TGTGCCAGCAGCCCGGGACTAGCGTCAGATACGCAGTATTTT
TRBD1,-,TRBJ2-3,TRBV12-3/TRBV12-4,CASSSGTGLVYF,TGTGCCAGCAGTTCCGGGACAGGGTTGGTGTATTTT
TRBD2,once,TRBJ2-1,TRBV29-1,CSVEGRKRGAYNEQFF,TGCAGCGTTGAAGGGCGAAAGCGGGGGGCCTACAATGAGCAGTTCTTC
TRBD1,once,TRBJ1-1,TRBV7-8,CASSTRQGIPEAFF,TGTGCCAGCAGCACTAGACAGGGGATCCCTGAAGCTTTCTTT
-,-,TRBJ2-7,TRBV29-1,CSVERWGREGEQYF,TGCAGCGTTGAGCGGTGGGGCAGGGAAGGCGAGCAGTACTTC
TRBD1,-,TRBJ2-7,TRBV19,CASSIVATGGHYEQYF,TGTGCCAGTAGTATAGTCGCGACAGGGGGACACTACGAGCAGTACTTC
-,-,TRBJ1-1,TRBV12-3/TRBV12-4,CASSFSYTEAFF,TGTGCCAGCAGCTTCAGTTACACTGAAGCTTTCTTT
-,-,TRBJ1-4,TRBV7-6,CVTEGGEKLFF,TGTGTTACGGAGGGGGGCGAAAAACTGTTTTTT
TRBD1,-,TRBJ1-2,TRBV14,CASSLTGLTYGYTF,TGTGCCAGCAGCTTGACAGGGTTAACATATGGCTACACCTTC
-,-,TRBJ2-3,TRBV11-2,CASSFTALRARHTDTQYF,TGTGCCAGCAGCTTCACTGCCCTTCGTGCCCGACACACAGATACGCAGTATTTT
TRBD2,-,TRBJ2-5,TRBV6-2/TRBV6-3,CASSHGGAGETQYF,TGTGCCAGCAGCCACGGGGGGGCGGGGGAGACCCAGTACTTC
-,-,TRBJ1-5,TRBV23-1,CASSQRWSNQPQHF,TGCGCCAGCAGTCAACGGTGGTCCAATCAGCCCCAGCATTTT
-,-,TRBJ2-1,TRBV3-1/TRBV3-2,CASSQDYHGENEQFF,TGTGCCAGCAGCCAAGATTATCACGGGGAAAATGAGCAGTTCTTC
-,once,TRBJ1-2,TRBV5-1,CASSSGSGLSGYTF,TGCGCCAGCAGCTCCGGATCGGGACTCTCTGGCTACACCTTC
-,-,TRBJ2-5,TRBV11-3,CASSLGGRGGETQYF,TGTGCCAGCAGCTTAGGCGGACGCGGAGGGGAGACCCAGTACTTC
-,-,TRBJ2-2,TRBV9,CASRSTRTNTGELFF,TGTGCCAGCAGGAGCACTAGAACGAACACCGGGGAGCTGTTTTTT
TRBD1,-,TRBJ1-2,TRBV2,CASSETGDYGYTF,TGTGCCAGCAGTGAAACAGGGGACTATGGCTACACCTTC
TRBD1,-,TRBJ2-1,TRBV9,CASSITGVVWNEQFF,TGTGCCAGCAGCATAACAGGGGTGGTGTGGAATGAGCAGTTCTTC